Listed below are T cell receptor beta chains from one sample, sequenced in a study of post-analysis software for immune sequencing data. TCRdb called the PCR reads again in MiXCR, with one record for every CDR3 protein. The sample contains 550,000 to 700,000 distinct CDR3 sequences, 44% of which appear only once. The source material was blood. The receptors derive from a girl aged 5-17 years with multiple sclerosis. Each CDR3 is given with its conserved first and last residue.

V gene: TRBV20-1
CDR3 protein: CSASRGQVPNYGYTF

V gene: TRBV20-1
CDR3 protein: CSARSRQGEISYNEQFF

V gene: TRBV5-1
CDR3 protein: CASSLDIQGETQYF

V gene: TRBV12-3/TRBV12-4
CDR3 protein: CASSFGQGRYEQYF

V gene: TRBV2
CDR3 protein: CASSDRVSSSYEQYF

V gene: TRBV10-3
CDR3 protein: CAISEGTSGSYEQYF

V gene: TRBV13
CDR3 protein: CASKRREETQYF

V gene: TRBV20-1
CDR3 protein: CSARELAGGNSGETQYF

V gene: TRBV12-3/TRBV12-4
CDR3 protein: CASSASRRGTEAFF

V gene: TRBV7-2
CDR3 protein: CASTTGTGNTGELFF

V gene: TRBV6-5
CDR3 protein: CASSPSSGDYNEQFF

V gene: TRBV12-3/TRBV12-4
CDR3 protein: CASSHQDRNEQFF

V gene: TRBV7-2
CDR3 protein: CASSTGGNQPQHF

V gene: TRBV5-1
CDR3 protein: CASRHSSSGRAVSDEQFF

V gene: TRBV7-8
CDR3 protein: CASSSDRTDTQYF

V gene: TRBV9
CDR3 protein: CASSLIEAHYGYTF

V gene: TRBV5-1
CDR3 protein: CASRGEPSTDTQYF

V gene: TRBV29-1
CDR3 protein: CSVVVDTQYF

V gene: TRBV7-6
CDR3 protein: CASAREVTSGGRGQFF

V gene: TRBV5-5
CDR3 protein: CASSPSGPDEQFF

V gene: TRBV4-1
CDR3 protein: CASSQDHSEETQYF

V gene: TRBV12-3/TRBV12-4
CDR3 protein: CASSLAVYEQFF

V gene: TRBV4-1
CDR3 protein: CASSQDRGIEQYF

V gene: TRBV20-1
CDR3 protein: CSAGDPGLAVNYEQYF

V gene: TRBV7-3
CDR3 protein: CASSLNRARSYEQYF

V gene: TRBV12-3/TRBV12-4
CDR3 protein: CASSYDSPFAGGRRGNEQFF

V gene: TRBV29-1
CDR3 protein: CSVDRGAGYTF

V gene: TRBV12-3/TRBV12-4
CDR3 protein: CASSLTSGGGTQYF